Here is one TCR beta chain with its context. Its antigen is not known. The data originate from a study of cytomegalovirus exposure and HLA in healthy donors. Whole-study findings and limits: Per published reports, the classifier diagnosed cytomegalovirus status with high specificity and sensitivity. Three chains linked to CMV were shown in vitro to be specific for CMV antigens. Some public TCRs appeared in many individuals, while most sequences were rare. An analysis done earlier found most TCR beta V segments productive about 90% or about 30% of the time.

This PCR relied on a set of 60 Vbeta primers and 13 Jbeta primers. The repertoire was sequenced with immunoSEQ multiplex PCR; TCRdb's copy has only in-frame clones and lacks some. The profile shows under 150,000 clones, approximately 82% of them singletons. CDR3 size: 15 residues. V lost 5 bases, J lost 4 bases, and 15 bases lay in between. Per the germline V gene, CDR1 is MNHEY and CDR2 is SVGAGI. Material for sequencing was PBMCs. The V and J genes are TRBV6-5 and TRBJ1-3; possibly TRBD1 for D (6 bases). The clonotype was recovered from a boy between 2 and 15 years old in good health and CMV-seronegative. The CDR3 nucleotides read TGTGCCAGCAGTATGGGGCAGGGGTCCGGAAACACCATATATTTT. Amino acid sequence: CASSMGQGSGNTIYF.